This T cell receptor (beta chain) was obtained from a study of T-cell memory formation after mild COVID-19. Study in general: TCR clustering was largely donor specific.

Remarks on this clonotype: The target antigen is unknown.

Study observations and caveats: CD4+ contracting clones were found mainly in CM and EM, and CD8+ ones in EMRA. Pre-infection memory held some responding clones, suggesting pre-existing cross-reactive T cells responded. Among clones contracting day 15 to 85, CD4/CD8 was balanced, whereas later expanders leaned CD4+.

V was clipped by 2 bases and J by 3 bases; unmatched bases: 6. Germline-derived CDR1 and CDR2 are ENHRY and SYGVKD. The CDR3 is 17 residues long. TCRdb ran MiXCR on the 5' RACE reads and lists one entry per CDR3 protein. The sample carries 350,000 to 500,000 distinct CDR3 sequences, roughly 18% recorded once. The rearrangement links TRBV10-3 to TRBJ2-3; 12 bases map to TRBD2. The sample consisted of PBMCs or a T cell subset sorted from them (not recorded which). The TCR sequence derives from a man aged 18 to 30 who had mild COVID-19 (a few samples of this study predate the infection). Cell type and time point are not known. Here the CDR3 DNA reads TGTGCCATCAGTGAGACTAGCGGGGGGCGAGGGACAGATACGCAGTATTTT. Translating gives CAISETSGGRGTDTQYF.